Listed here are 6 T cell receptor beta chains from one sample, sequenced in a study of beta chain features in type 1 diabetes. Findings and limits, study-wide: A moderate, significant TCRB CDR3 shortening appeared in type 1 diabetes across four CD4+ subsets.

Their antigens are not known. As every portion of the isolated RNA was reverse transcribed, the sequencing read expressed TCRB transcripts. Sequencing was performed with immunoSEQ multiplex PCR; in TCRdb, only in-frame clones are kept and a portion is missing. The sample contains about 370,000 clones, roughly a tenth of which appear only once. Sequenced sample: central memory CD4+ T cells from blood. The source is a man aged 25-40 years with type 1 diabetes.

The chain carries TRBV10-3 and TRBJ2-7; D is possibly TRBD2 (5 bases). Germline CDR1 is ENHRY and CDR2 is SYGVKD. Trimming left V 3 bases short and J 0 bases short, with 21 bases between. There are 18 residues in the CDR3. The DNA for the CDR3 is TGTGCCATCAGTGAAACCGCTTCAGAGCGGCATAACTCCTACGAGCAGTACTTC. As protein: CAISETASERHNSYEQYF.

This clone has only a few counts. The J gene is TRBJ1-2, the V gene TRBV4-3; D call uncertain. The CDR3 is made up of 13 amino acids. The germline V and J ends were trimmed by 0 bases and 8 bases, with 10 bases remaining between them. Germline V gives CDR1 LGHNA, CDR2 YSLEER. The CDR3 region has the DNA TGCGCCAGCAGCCAAGAAGTAAGCGGCGGCTACACCTTC. Its protein product is CASSQEVSGGYTF.

The chain employs TRBV7-2 and TRBJ2-6; D is unresolved. The CDR3 consists of 16 residues. Looked up from germline, CDR1 is SGHTA and CDR2 is FQGNSA. The V gene lost 4 bases and the J gene lost 0 bases, with 10 bases spanning the gap. CDR3: CASSSQASSGANVLTF. CDR3 sequence (DNA): TGTGCCAGCAGCTCCCAGGCGAGCTCTGGGGCCAACGTCCTGACTTTC.

The V and J genes are TRBV5-6 and TRBJ1-1; perhaps TRBD1 as D (6 bases). The CDR3 runs 16 residues. Trimming took off 0 bases at V and 2 bases at J, with 14 bases between the two ends. Looked up from germline, CDR1 is SGHDT and CDR2 is YYEEEE. DNA for the CDR3: TGTGCCAGCAGCTTGGATTCCTACAGGGAAAACACTGAAGCTTTCTTT. Protein: CASSLDSYRENTEAFF. The full variable domain, its missing parts supplied by reference TRBV5-6 and TRBJ1-1, is DAGVTQSPTHLIKTRGQQVTLRCSPKSGHDTVSWYQQALGQGPQFIFQYYEEEERQRGNFPDRFSGHQFPNYSSELNVNALLLGDSALYLCASSLDSYRENTEAFFGQGTRLTVV.

This clone was detected only a few times. This chain uses TRBV6-5 with TRBJ1-3; TRBD1 agrees at 7 bases. The length of the CDR3 is 14 residues. V was pared by 5 bases and J by 0 bases, with 1 base of the junction left unmatched. CDR1 is MNHEY, CDR2 SVGAGI, per germline. CDR3 DNA: TGTGCCAGCAGTAGACAGGGCTCTGGAAACACCATATATTTT. Translating gives CASSRQGSGNTIYF.

This chain uses TRBV7-8 with TRBJ1-3, with no clear D. Trimming removed 5 bases from V and 3 bases from J, with 11 bases in between. The CDR3 loop spans 14 amino acids. The germline gives CDR1 SGHVS, CDR2 FQNEAQ. The CDR3: CASSQQGDGNTIYF. CDR3 coding DNA: TGTGCCAGCAGCCAACAAGGCGATGGAAACACCATATATTTT.